One and the same sample provided the 11 T cell receptor beta chains below, sequenced in a study of blood T cell repertoires in COVID-19. The data were produced by immunoSEQ multiplex PCR, yet TCRdb's version contains in-frame clones alone and is incomplete. The sample holds 260,000 or so clones, more than 75% seen once. The source material was PBMCs or T cells enriched from blood (not recorded which). These receptors came from a young man who had recovered from COVID-19.

This clone appeared a single time. This chain connects TRBV5-5 to TRBJ2-5; tentative D call: TRBD2 (6 bases). Trimming cost V 2 bases and J 4 bases, with 15 bases left between them. The CDR3 contains 15 residues. The germline V gene has CDR1 SGHKS and CDR2 YYEKEE (reference sequence). CDR3 amino acids: CASSLGLARRETQYF. The DNA of the CDR3 is TGTGCCAGCAGCTTAGGTCTAGCGAGGCGAGAGACCCAGTACTTC.

The chain links TRBV6-5 to TRBJ1-1; D is perhaps TRBD1 (6 bases). This CDR3 is 15 amino acids long. The germline gives CDR1 MNHEY, CDR2 SVGAGI. Trimming left V 7 bases short and J 2 bases short, with 17 bases between. The CDR3 DNA is TGTGCCAGCACTAAACGGTTGGGGGCTAACACTGAAGCTTTCTTT. Amino acid sequence: CASTKRLGANTEAFF.

The rearrangement uses TRBV7-8 and TRBJ1-6; the D gene is possibly TRBD1 (5 bases). This CDR3 has 17 residues. With 1 base removed from V and 7 bases from J, the gap between germline ends came to 17 bases. Germline CDR1 is SGHVS and CDR2 is FQNEAQ. The CDR3 sequence: CASSLEPGGIRNSPLHF. In nucleotides, the CDR3 is TGTGCCAGCAGCTTAGAACCCGGGGGTATAAGAAATTCACCCCTCCACTTT.

This CDR3 reads CASSSLTGKGNEQYF. The CDR3 coding sequence is TGTGCCAGCAGTTCCCTGACAGGGAAAGGGAACGAGCAGTACTTC. The V and J genes are TRBV6-5 and TRBJ2-7, with 7 nucleotides matching TRBD1. Trimming cost V 4 bases and J 5 bases; bases outside gene matches: 11. This CDR3 contains 15 residues. Per the germline V gene, CDR1 is MNHEY and CDR2 is SVGAGI.

This chain uses TRBV28 with TRBJ1-3; D gene ambiguous. Looked up from germline, CDR1 is MDHEN and CDR2 is SYDVKM. The length of the CDR3 is 13 residues. With 1 base removed from V and 8 bases from J, the gap between germline ends came to 9 bases. CDR3 loop: CASSLFVRDTIYF. Written as DNA, the CDR3 is TGTGCCAGCAGTTTATTCGTCCGCGACACCATATATTTT.

The genes are TRBV7-9 and TRBJ2-7, with D possibly TRBD1 on 6 matching bases. Germline CDR1 is SEHNR and CDR2 is FQNEAQ (reference sequence). The CDR3 has 13 residues. V dropped 3 bases and J dropped 7 bases, with 13 bases sitting between them. This CDR3 is CASSLFQGWEQYF. In nucleotides, the CDR3 is TGTGCCAGCAGCTTGTTTCAGGGGTGGGAGCAGTACTTC.

This clone was seen a handful of times. J is TRBJ2-1 and V is TRBV2; a weak D match, TRBD1 (6 bases). Germline V gives CDR1 SNHLY, CDR2 FYNNEI. Trimming cost V 7 bases and J 0 bases, with 13 bases left between them. This CDR3 has 15 amino acids. CDR3 loop: CASKRQESSYNEQFF. The DNA for the CDR3 is TGTGCCAGCAAACGACAGGAGAGCTCCTACAATGAGCAGTTCTTC. Variable domain in full (rest from reference TRBV2 and TRBJ2-1): EPEVTQTPSHQVTQMGQEVILRCVPISNHLYFYWYRQILGQKVEFLVSFYNNEISEKSEIFDDQFSVERPDGSNFTLKIRSTKLEDSAMYFCASKRQESSYNEQFFGPGTRLTVL.

The sample holds a few counts of this clone. The chain couples TRBV3-1 (or the pseudogene TRBV3-2) to TRBJ1-2; D gene uncertain. CDR3 length: 14 amino acids. Looked up from germline, CDR1 is LGHDT and CDR2 is YNNKEL (reference sequence). V was cut by 1 base and J by 5 bases, with 11 bases left in between. The CDR3 DNA is TGTGCCAGCAGCCAAGCTCCCCGGGTGTATGGCTACACCTTC. Residues: CASSQAPRVYGYTF.

The chain combines TRBV19 with TRBJ1-1; 8 bases match TRBD1. J lost 5 bases, V lost 6 bases, and 11 bases had no gene match. This CDR3 is 15 amino acids long. CDR1 and CDR2 (germline): LNHDA, SQIVND (reference sequence). This CDR3 is CASSIRQGPETEAFF. In DNA form, the CDR3 reads TGTGCCAGTAGCATCCGACAGGGGCCGGAGACTGAAGCTTTCTTT.

The CDR3 nucleotides read TGTGCCAGCTCATCAGGAACTGATTATGGCTACACCTTC. Residues: CASSSGTDYGYTF. The chain couples TRBV18 to TRBJ1-2; D unclear. Deletions cut 5 bases from V and 5 bases from J, with 12 bases between. Germline CDR1 is KGHSH and CDR2 is LQKENI. The CDR3 is 13 residues long.

Written as DNA, the CDR3 is TGTGCCAGCAGCTCACGGACTAGCGCGCAGTATTTT. This codes for CASSSRTSAQYF. V and J are TRBV5-8 and TRBJ2-3; TRBD2 matches at 9 bases. Germline V gene sequence: CDR1 SGHTS, CDR2 YDEGEE. The V and J ends lost 3 bases and 10 bases, in that order; junction bases with no gene match: 3. The CDR3 length is 12 residues.